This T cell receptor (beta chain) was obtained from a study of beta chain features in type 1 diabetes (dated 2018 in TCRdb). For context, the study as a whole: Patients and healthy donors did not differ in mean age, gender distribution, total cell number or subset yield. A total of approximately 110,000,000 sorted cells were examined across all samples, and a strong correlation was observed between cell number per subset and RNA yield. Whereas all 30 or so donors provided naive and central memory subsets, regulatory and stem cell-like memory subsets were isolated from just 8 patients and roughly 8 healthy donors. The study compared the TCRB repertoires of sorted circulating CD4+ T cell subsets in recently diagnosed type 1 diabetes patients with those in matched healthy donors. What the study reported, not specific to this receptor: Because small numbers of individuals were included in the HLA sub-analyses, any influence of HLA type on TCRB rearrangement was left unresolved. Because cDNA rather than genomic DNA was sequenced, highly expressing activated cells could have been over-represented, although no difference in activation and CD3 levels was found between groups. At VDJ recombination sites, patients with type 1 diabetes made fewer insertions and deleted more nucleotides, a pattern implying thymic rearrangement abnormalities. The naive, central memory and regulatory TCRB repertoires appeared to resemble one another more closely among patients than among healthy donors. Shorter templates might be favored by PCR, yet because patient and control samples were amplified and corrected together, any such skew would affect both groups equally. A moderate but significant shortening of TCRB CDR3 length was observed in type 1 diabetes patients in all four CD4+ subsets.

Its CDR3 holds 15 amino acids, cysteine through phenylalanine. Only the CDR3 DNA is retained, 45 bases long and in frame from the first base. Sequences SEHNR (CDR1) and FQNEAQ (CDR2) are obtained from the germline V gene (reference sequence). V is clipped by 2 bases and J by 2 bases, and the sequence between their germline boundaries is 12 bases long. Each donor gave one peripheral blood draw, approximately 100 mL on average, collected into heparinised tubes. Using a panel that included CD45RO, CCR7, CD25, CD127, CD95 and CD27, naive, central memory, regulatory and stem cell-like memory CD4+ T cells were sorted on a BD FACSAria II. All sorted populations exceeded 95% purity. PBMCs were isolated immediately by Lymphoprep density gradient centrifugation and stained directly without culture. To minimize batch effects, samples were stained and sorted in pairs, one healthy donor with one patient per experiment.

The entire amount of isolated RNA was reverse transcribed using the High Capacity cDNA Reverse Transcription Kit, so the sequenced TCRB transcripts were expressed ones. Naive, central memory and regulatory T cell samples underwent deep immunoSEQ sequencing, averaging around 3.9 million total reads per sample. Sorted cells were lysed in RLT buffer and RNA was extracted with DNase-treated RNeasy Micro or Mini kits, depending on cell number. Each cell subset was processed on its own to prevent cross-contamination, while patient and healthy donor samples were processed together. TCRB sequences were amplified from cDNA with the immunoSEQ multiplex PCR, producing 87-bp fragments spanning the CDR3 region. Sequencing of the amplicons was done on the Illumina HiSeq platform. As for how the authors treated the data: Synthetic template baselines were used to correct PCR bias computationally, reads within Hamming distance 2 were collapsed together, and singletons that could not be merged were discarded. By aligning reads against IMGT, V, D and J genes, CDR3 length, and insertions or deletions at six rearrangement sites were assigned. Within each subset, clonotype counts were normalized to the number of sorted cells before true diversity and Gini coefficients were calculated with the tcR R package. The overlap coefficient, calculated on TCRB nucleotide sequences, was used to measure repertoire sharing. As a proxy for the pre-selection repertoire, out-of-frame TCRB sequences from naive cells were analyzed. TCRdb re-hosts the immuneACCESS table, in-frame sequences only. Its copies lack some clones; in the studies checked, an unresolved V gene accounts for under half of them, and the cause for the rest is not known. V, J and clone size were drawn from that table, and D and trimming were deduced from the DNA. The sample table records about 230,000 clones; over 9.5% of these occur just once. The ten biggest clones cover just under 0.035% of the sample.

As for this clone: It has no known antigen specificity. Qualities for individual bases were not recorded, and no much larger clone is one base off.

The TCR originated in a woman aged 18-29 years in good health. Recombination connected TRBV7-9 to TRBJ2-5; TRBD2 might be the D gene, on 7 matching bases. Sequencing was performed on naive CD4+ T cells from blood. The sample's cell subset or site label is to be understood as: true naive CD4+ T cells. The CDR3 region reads CASSLWTAGQETQYF. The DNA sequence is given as TGTGCCAGCAGCTTATGGACAGCGGGGCAAGAGACCCAGTACTTC. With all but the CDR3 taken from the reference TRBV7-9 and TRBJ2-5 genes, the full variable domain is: DTGVSQNPRHKITKRGQNVTFRCDPISEHNRLYWYRQTLGQGPEFLTYFQNEAQLEKSRLLSDRFSAERPKGSFSTLEIQRTEQGDSAMYLCASSLWTAGQETQYFGPGTRLLVL.